A single sample is the source of the 24 T cell receptor beta chains below, sequenced in a study of T-cell reconstitution after alpha-beta-depleted transplantation in children. TCRbeta library construction was performed incorporating unique molecular identifiers. TCRdb called the PCR reads again in MiXCR, with one record for every CDR3 protein. The sample shows under 250,000 distinct CDR3 sequences, around 7% of them seen only once. This specimen consisted of PBMCs, obtained before TCRalphabeta/CD19-depleted stem cell transplant. The receptors come from a boy between 2 and 10 years old with acute lymphoblastic leukemia, due to receive a stem cell transplant.

This clonotype was found many times. The chain recombines TRBV28 with TRBJ2-5; TRBD1 agrees at 10 bases. Unmatched junction bases numbered 10, after V lost 3 bases and J lost 0 bases. Germline CDR1 is MDHEN and CDR2 is SYDVKM. The CDR3 runs to 18 residues. The CDR3 region is CASSFSRVTGGNQETQYF. The DNA for the CDR3 is TGTGCCAGCAGTTTCAGTAGGGTGACAGGGGGCAACCAAGAGACCCAGTACTTC.

This clonotype was recorded at least ten times. The genes are TRBV7-2 and TRBJ1-2; D gene uncertain. Deletions cut 2 bases from V and 2 bases from J, with 9 bases between. Germline values: CDR1 SGHTA, CDR2 FQGNSA. This CDR3 is built from 14 residues. The CDR3 protein is CASSLPRGNYGYTF. The DNA for the CDR3 is TGTGCCAGCAGCTTACCGCGGGGAAACTATGGCTACACCTTC.

This clonotype was seen a handful of times. The rearrangement joins TRBV14 to TRBJ1-1, with D uncertain. This CDR3 is built from 15 residues. Per germline, CDR1 SGHDN and CDR2 FVKESK. V lost 1 base, J lost 4 bases, and 13 bases lay in between. CDR3: CASSQGFYTFTEAFF. The CDR3 region has the DNA TGTGCCAGCAGCCAAGGTTTCTACACCTTCACTGAAGCTTTCTTT.

Many counts were recorded for this clonotype. This chain connects TRBV12-3 or TRBV12-4 to TRBJ1-6; tentatively, D is TRBD1 (5 bases). The CDR3 contains 13 residues. Trimming removed 5 bases from V and 7 bases from J, with 9 bases in between. CDR3 residues: CASSPAGNSPLHF. The CDR3 nucleotides are TGTGCCAGCAGTCCCGCAGGGAATTCACCCCTCCACTTT.

This clonotype was seen a handful of times. This chain uses TRBV11-2 with TRBJ2-7; D call uncertain. The CDR3 is 15 amino acids. V lost 4 bases and J lost 1, with 14 bases in between. From germline, CDR1 is SGHAT and CDR2 FQNNGV. The DNA of the CDR3 is TGTGCCAGCAGCTCCGTTACAGTGATTTCCTACGAGCAGTACTTC. Amino acids: CASSSVTVISYEQYF.

This clonotype was seen many times. The chain is built from TRBV27 and TRBJ2-7; no firm D call. The germline CDR1 and CDR2 sequences are MNHEY and SMNVEV (reference sequence). The CDR3 consists of 14 residues. Trimming pared 0 bases from V and 2 bases from J, leaving 8 bases between. In DNA form, the CDR3 reads TGTGCCAGCAGTTTATCGGGGAACCCCTACGAGCAGTACTTC. Translated, it gives CASSLSGNPYEQYF.

This clonotype came up many times. This chain connects TRBV12-3 or TRBV12-4 to TRBJ2-3; the D is unclear. The V and J ends lost 3 bases and 4 bases respectively, with 11 bases between them. This CDR3 contains 14 residues. CDR3 region: CASSLALGADTQYF. The CDR3 nucleotides are TGTGCCAGCAGTTTGGCGTTAGGAGCAGATACGCAGTATTTT.

At least ten counts were recorded for this clonotype. V gene TRBV20-1 combines with J gene TRBJ2-3; TRBD2 matches 13 bases. V lost 6 bases and J lost 6; bases outside the gene matches: 6. The CDR3 loop spans 14 amino acids. Germline CDR1 DFQATT, CDR2 SNEGSKA (reference sequence). Here the CDR3 reads CSATGLAGVDTQYF. DNA for the CDR3: TGCAGTGCCACCGGACTAGCGGGGGTTGATACGCAGTATTTT.

A few counts support this clonotype. V is TRBV7-9 and J is TRBJ2-7; D may match TRBD1 or TRBD2 (5 bases each). The CDR3 is 13 residues long. V was clipped by 1 base and J by 6 bases, with 10 bases between them. Germline V gene data show CDR1 as SEHNR and CDR2 as FQNEAQ (reference sequence). The CDR3 sequence: CASSLGGGGEQYF. CDR3 coding DNA: TGTGCCAGCAGCTTAGGAGGTGGGGGCGAGCAGTACTTC.

The chain joins TRBV27 to TRBJ2-3; D is possibly TRBD2 (6 bases). CDR1 and CDR2 from the germline V gene are MNHEY and SMNVEV (reference sequence). This CDR3 comprises 15 residues. The V and J ends lost 6 bases and 4 bases respectively, with 17 bases between them. CDR3 loop: CASRPELGLSDTQYF. As DNA, the CDR3 is TGTGCCAGCAGACCCGAATTGGGACTCTCAGATACGCAGTATTTT.

The V and J genes are TRBV27 and TRBJ2-4; D call uncertain. The CDR3 runs to 14 residues. Germline assignment: CDR1 MNHEY and CDR2 SMNVEV (reference sequence). Trimming shortened V by 6 bases and J by 1 base, and 10 bases separated the two germline ends. The CDR3 DNA follows: TGTGCCAGCAGAAAGGGTCTGGCCAAAAACATTCAGTACTTC. It specifies CASRKGLAKNIQYF.

This chain uses TRBV7-9 with TRBJ2-5, with D possibly TRBD2 on 5 matching bases. V dropped 4 bases and J dropped 4 bases, with 19 bases sitting between them. Germline assignment: CDR1 SEHNR and CDR2 FQNEAQ (reference sequence). The CDR3 covers 16 residues. In nucleotides, the CDR3 is TGTGCCAGCAGCTCCGACAAACTAGGTGGTCGAGAGACCCAGTACTTC. Its protein is CASSSDKLGGRETQYF.

The rearrangement joins TRBV5-5 to TRBJ2-1; TRBD1 matches at 11 bases. Germline CDR1 SGHKS, CDR2 YYEKEE (reference sequence). CDR3 size: 15 residues. Trimming cost V 2 bases and J 9 bases; bases outside gene matches: 7. CDR3 sequence reads: CASSFSDRGPSEQFF. The CDR3 region has the DNA TGTGCCAGCAGCTTTTCGGACAGGGGGCCTAGTGAGCAGTTCTTC.

This clonotype was recorded a few times. The chain's CDR3 is CASSLWETLNQETQYF. In nucleotides, the CDR3 is TGTGCCAGCAGCTTATGGGAGACCCTGAACCAAGAGACCCAGTACTTC. V and J are TRBV11-1 and TRBJ2-5; weak D call: TRBD2 (5 bases). Trimming took off 2 bases at V and 0 bases at J, with 13 bases between the two ends. Germline CDR1 and CDR2: SGHAT and FQDESV (reference sequence). The CDR3 has 16 amino acids.

This clonotype was observed many times. This chain links TRBV6-1 with TRBJ2-5; the D gene is possibly TRBD2 (6 bases). CDR3 length equals 10 residues. Per germline, CDR1 MNHNS and CDR2 SASEGT. V lost 6 bases and J lost 13, with 12 bases in between. The CDR3 sequence is CASSLGRMYF. The DNA of the CDR3 is TGTGCCAGCAGCTTAGGGAGGATGTACTTC.

Ten or more counts support this clonotype. The rearrangement joins TRBV6-1 to TRBJ2-7, with 9 bases aligning to TRBD1. The CDR3 spans 13 residues. Looked up from germline, CDR1 is MNHNS and CDR2 is SASEGT. The trim removed 6 bases at V and 6 bases at J, leaving 6 bases unmatched. CDR3 sequence: CASSSQGAGEQYF. The CDR3, as DNA: TGTGCCAGCAGCTCACAGGGGGCTGGCGAGCAGTACTTC.

The CDR3 DNA sequence: TGTGCCAGCGCCCCGGGAGAGACCCAGTACTTC. This translates into CASAPGETQYF. This chain connects TRBV28 to TRBJ2-5; D is unresolved. The germline CDR1 and CDR2 sequences are MDHEN and SYDVKM. Trimming left V 8 bases short and J 4 bases short, with 8 bases between. CDR3 length equals 11 residues.

This clonotype was observed many times. The chain joins TRBV20-1 to TRBJ2-1; 11 nucleotides agree with TRBD2. V lost 3 bases, J lost 2 bases, and 3 bases stayed unmatched. CDR1 and CDR2 (germline): DFQATT, SNEGSKA (reference sequence). This CDR3 spans 15 amino acids. The DNA of the CDR3 is TGCAGTGCTAGGACTAGCGGGAAAGCCTACAATGAGCAGTTCTTC. Protein: CSARTSGKAYNEQFF.

This clonotype was picked up a small number of times. The CDR3 here is CASSRGNFGETQYF. The CDR3 DNA reads TGTGCCAGCAGCCGAGGTAACTTCGGAGAGACCCAGTACTTC. This sequence joins TRBV3-1 and TRBJ2-5; no reliable D call. The length of the CDR3 is 14 residues. From germline, CDR1 is LGHDT and CDR2 YNNKEL (reference sequence). Trimming shortened V by 4 bases and J by 4 bases, and 13 bases separated the two germline ends.

This clonotype has just a few counts. The chain recombines TRBV12-3 or TRBV12-4 with TRBJ1-2; D is possibly TRBD1 (5 bases). Trimming removed 4 bases from V and 10 bases from J, with 16 bases in between. This CDR3 region has 13 residues. The CDR3 spells CASSSPGPLDYTF. The CDR3 bases are TGTGCCAGCAGTTCGCCGGGACCGTTAGACTACACCTTC.

This clonotype was seen more than once but under ten times. This chain connects TRBV7-9 to TRBJ2-7; D call uncertain. There are 13 residues in the CDR3. The V end was cut by 5 bases, the J end by 2 bases, with 10 bases between. Germline V gene data show CDR1 as SEHNR and CDR2 as FQNEAQ (reference sequence). The DNA for the CDR3 is TGTGCCAGCAGCCAGGCATTCACCTACGAGCAGTACTTC. It encodes CASSQAFTYEQYF.

This clonotype appeared a few times. The rearrangement links TRBV5-6 to TRBJ2-7, with D unresolved. This CDR3 contains 14 residues. Germline V lookup: CDR1 SGHDT, CDR2 YYEEEE. Trimming took 4 bases from V and 0 from J, leaving 11 bases between them. The CDR3 coding sequence is TGTGCCAGCAGCGACGGATCGAGCTCCTACGAGCAGTACTTC. This encodes CASSDGSSSYEQYF.

As regards this clonotype: The missing conserved phenylalanine or tryptophan at the end of this CDR3 makes a read error likely. The chain employs TRBV28 and TRBJ1-6, with a possible D match to TRBD1 (5 bases). The CDR3 runs to 15 residues. Trimming took 5 bases from V and 7 from J, leaving 15 bases between them. CDR1 and CDR2 (germline): MDHEN, SYDVKM. DNA for the CDR3: TGTGCCAGCAGTCCCGCACAGGTTAAGAATTCACCCCTCCACTGT. Translation gives CASSPAQVKNSPLHC.

This clonotype has a count of ten or more. The V and J genes are TRBV6-1 and TRBJ2-1, with 11 bases aligning to TRBD2. From germline, CDR1 is MNHNS and CDR2 SASEGT. The CDR3 is 15 amino acids. Unmatched junction bases numbered 7, after V lost 6 bases and J lost 6 bases. In DNA, the CDR3 is TGTGCCAGCAGGAGACTAGCGGGACTTATCAATGAGCAGTTCTTC. Translated, it gives CASRRLAGLINEQFF.